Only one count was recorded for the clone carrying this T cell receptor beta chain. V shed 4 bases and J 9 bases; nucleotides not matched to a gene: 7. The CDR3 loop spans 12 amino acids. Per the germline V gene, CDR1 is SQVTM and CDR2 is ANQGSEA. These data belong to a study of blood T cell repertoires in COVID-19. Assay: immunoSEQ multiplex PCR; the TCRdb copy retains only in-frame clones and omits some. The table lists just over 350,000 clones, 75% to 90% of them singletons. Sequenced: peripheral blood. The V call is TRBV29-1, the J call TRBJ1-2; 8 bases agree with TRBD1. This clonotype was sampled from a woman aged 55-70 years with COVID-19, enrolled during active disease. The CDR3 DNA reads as TGCAGCGTTGGGGGCAGGGGGCGCAGCTACACCTTC. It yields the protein CSVGGRGRSYTF.